This is a list of T cell receptor beta chains from one sample in a study of blood T cell repertoires in COVID-19. The data were produced by immunoSEQ multiplex PCR, yet TCRdb's version contains in-frame clones alone and is incomplete. The table shows fewer than 150,000 clones, with 80% to 90% occurring only once. The sequenced sample was peripheral blood. The receptors shown here come from a woman aged 40 to 50 with acute or convalescent COVID-19. Both conserved end residues are part of each CDR3. Fields, in order: V gene, J gene, D gene, clone size, CDR3 protein, CDR3 DNA. The D gene is left open where the match is weak. Size values are once, few and many counts, or a class for expanded clones, and some rows have none.

TRBV27	TRBJ2-7	TRBD1	-	CASSLAGTVKSYEQYF	TGTGCCAGCAGTTTGGCCGGGACAGTCAAATCCTACGAGCAGTACTTC
TRBV29-1	TRBJ1-1	-	many	CSAQGPGREAFF	TGCAGCGCCCAAGGTCCTGGCAGGGAAGCTTTCTTT
TRBV5-1	TRBJ1-2	TRBD1	-	CASSSGQTDGYTF	TGCGCCAGCAGCTCGGGACAGACGGATGGCTACACCTTC
TRBV10-3	TRBJ1-2	-	-	CAAGGVESDYGYTF	TGTGCCGCCGGGGGTGTGGAAAGTGACTATGGCTACACCTTC
TRBV7-9	TRBJ1-4	-	-	CASSPTGRNEKLFF	TGTGCCAGCAGCCCCACTGGGAGGAATGAAAAACTGTTTTTT
TRBV9	TRBJ2-1	TRBD2	-	CASSTPPSGGANEQFF	TGTGCCAGCAGCACTCCTCCGAGCGGGGGGGCAAATGAGCAGTTCTTC
TRBV7-9	TRBJ1-5	TRBD1	once	CASSLGGRQGGNQPQHF	TGTGCCAGCAGCTTAGGAGGACGACAGGGTGGAAATCAGCCCCAGCATTTT
TRBV19	TRBJ1-2	-	-	CASSRVVREARGYTF	TGTGCCAGTAGTAGGGTCGTCAGGGAGGCACGTGGCTACACCTTC
TRBV7-8	TRBJ2-5	-	-	CASSFGQVQAETQYF	TGTGCCAGCAGCTTCGGACAAGTGCAGGCGGAGACCCAGTACTTC
TRBV11-3	TRBJ2-1	-	-	CASSVGQNHNEQFF	TGTGCCAGCAGCGTCGGACAGAACCACAATGAGCAGTTCTTC
TRBV6-5	TRBJ1-2	TRBD1	-	CASSPWDRGGYGYTF	TGTGCCAGCAGTCCCTGGGACAGGGGAGGGTATGGCTACACCTTC
TRBV6-5	TRBJ2-5	TRBD2	-	CASSFNFGAGETQYF	TGTGCCAGCAGTTTCAACTTTGGAGCGGGGGAAACCCAGTACTTC
TRBV5-1	TRBJ2-3	TRBD1	-	CASSLQGDRSTDTQYF	TGCGCCAGCAGCTTGCAGGGGGACCGGAGCACAGATACGCAGTATTTT
TRBV6-5	TRBJ2-1	TRBD1	-	CASTGQGAYNEQFF	TGTGCCAGCACCGGACAGGGGGCCTACAATGAGCAGTTCTTC
TRBV21-1	TRBJ1-2	-	-	CASSKGQQKIGYTF	TGTGCCAGCAGCAAGGGACAGCAGAAGATTGGCTACACCTTC
TRBV4-3	TRBJ2-7	-	-	CASSLLTGSYEQYF	TGCGCCAGCAGCCTCTTGACGGGGTCATACGAGCAGTACTTC
TRBV7-2	TRBJ1-1	-	-	CASSQMNTEAFF	TGTGCCAGCAGCCAGATGAACACTGAAGCTTTCTTT
TRBV4-3	TRBJ1-2	-	-	CASSQGRTDYGYTF	TGCGCCAGCAGCCAAGGGCGGACAGACTATGGCTACACCTTC
TRBV10-3	TRBJ1-6	-	-	CAISIDSLSPLHF	TGTGCCATCAGTATCGACAGTCTTTCACCCCTCCACTTT
TRBV9	TRBJ2-3	TRBD1	-	CASSVGTGDLASTDTQYF	TGTGCCAGCAGCGTAGGGACAGGGGATCTCGCTAGCACAGATACGCAGTATTTT
TRBV12-3/TRBV12-4	TRBJ1-1	-	once	CASSTDRSEAFF	TGTGCCAGCAGCACCGACAGATCTGAAGCTTTCTTT
TRBV7-3	TRBJ2-1	-	-	CASSLLSGAWGEQFF	TGTGCCAGCAGCTTACTGTCGGGAGCCTGGGGTGAGCAGTTCTTC
TRBV5-6	TRBJ2-7	TRBD2	-	CASSLEREMYYEQYF	TGTGCCAGCAGCTTGGAGCGGGAGATGTACTACGAGCAGTACTTC
TRBV5-5	TRBJ2-3	TRBD2	-	CATDASGGSSTDTQYF	TGTGCCACCGACGCTAGCGGGGGTTCTAGCACAGATACGCAGTATTTT
TRBV5-1	TRBJ2-5	TRBD2	-	CASSSSGGARETQYF	TGCGCCAGCAGCTCTAGCGGGGGGGCGCGGGAGACCCAGTACTTC
TRBV7-3	TRBJ2-2	-	-	CASSPRRGAGELFF	TGTGCCAGCAGCCCCCGCAGGGGCGCCGGGGAGCTGTTTTTT
TRBV5-4	TRBJ2-7	-	few	CASSLDGVSYEQYF	TGTGCCAGCAGCTTGGACGGGGTTTCCTACGAGCAGTACTTC
TRBV29-1	TRBJ2-1	-	-	CSVEGRGAYNEQFF	TGCAGCGTTGAAGGACGGGGAGCCTACAATGAGCAGTTCTTC
TRBV24-1	TRBJ2-3	TRBD1	once	CATSDGQGGTDTQYF	TGTGCCACCAGTGACGGACAGGGAGGCACAGATACGCAGTATTTT
TRBV14	TRBJ1-6	TRBD1	-	CASSQMGQVNSPLHF	TGTGCCAGCAGCCAAATGGGACAGGTTAATTCACCCCTCCACTTT
TRBV30	TRBJ1-5	TRBD1	-	CAWGGDRGLGGNQPQHF	TGTGCCTGGGGGGGTGACAGGGGGCTTGGAGGCAATCAGCCCCAGCATTTT
TRBV7-9	TRBJ1-5	-	-	CASSLATPYSNQPQHF	TGTGCCAGCAGCTTAGCAACACCGTATAGCAATCAGCCCCAGCATTTT
TRBV27	TRBJ2-7	-	-	CASSLNILDGGEQYF	TGTGCCAGCAGTTTGAACATCCTAGATGGCGGCGAGCAGTACTTC
TRBV7-2	TRBJ1-6	-	once	CASSPVGGQNSPLHF	TGTGCCAGCAGCCCAGTGGGGGGGCAAAATTCACCCCTCCACTTT
TRBV7-3	TRBJ1-2	-	-	CASSSDGGYGYTF	TGTGCCAGCAGCTCGGACGGAGGGTATGGCTACACCTTC
TRBV25-1	TRBJ1-1	-	-	CASSSELHNTEAFF	TGTGCCAGCAGCTCCGAACTTCACAACACTGAAGCTTTCTTT
TRBV4-1	TRBJ1-4	-	-	CASSQWQGEKLFF	TGCGCCAGCAGCCAATGGCAGGGCGAAAAACTGTTTTTT
TRBV9	TRBJ2-7	-	-	CASSVAEGEQYF	TGTGCCAGCAGCGTAGCCGAGGGCGAGCAGTACTTC
TRBV5-1	TRBJ2-5	TRBD2	-	CASSSLAGQEETQYF	TGCGCCAGCAGCTCCCTAGCGGGGCAGGAAGAGACCCAGTACTTC
TRBV5-6	TRBJ1-2	TRBD1	-	CASSPGTGPYGYTF	TGTGCCAGCAGCCCAGGGACAGGGCCCTATGGCTACACCTTC
TRBV2	TRBJ2-7	-	once	CASSITYEQYF	TGTGCCAGCAGTATTACCTACGAGCAGTACTTC
TRBV3-1/TRBV3-2	TRBJ1-6	-	-	CASSQQGSSPLHF	TGTGCCAGCAGCCAACAGGGGTCTTCACCCCTCCACTTT
TRBV7-2	TRBJ2-7	-	-	CASSLPSTYEQYF	TGTGCCAGCAGCTTACCATCCACCTACGAGCAGTACTTC
TRBV7-2	TRBJ1-2	-	-	CASSLGQSGYYGYTF	TGTGCCAGCAGCTTAGGGCAGTCAGGTTACTATGGCTACACCTTC
TRBV6-5	TRBJ1-4	-	-	CASKLGGNEKLFF	TGTGCCAGCAAGTTAGGGGGTAATGAAAAACTGTTTTTT
TRBV4-1	TRBJ2-7	TRBD1	-	CASSQDGDSSHPSYEQYF	TGCGCCAGCAGCCAAGATGGGGACAGCTCTCACCCTTCCTACGAGCAGTACTTC
TRBV3-1/TRBV3-2	TRBJ2-3	-	once	CASSRSKPTRADTQYF	TGTGCCAGCAGCCGTAGTAAACCGACCAGGGCAGATACGCAGTATTTT
TRBV12-5	TRBJ1-1	TRBD1	-	CASGLETGWGEAFF	TGTGCTAGTGGTTTGGAGACAGGGTGGGGAGAAGCTTTCTTT
TRBV29-1	TRBJ2-7	TRBD2	-	CSVPGLAGGEQYF	TGCAGCGTCCCGGGACTAGCGGGAGGGGAGCAGTACTTC
TRBV28	TRBJ1-2	-	-	CASRKQGNYGYTF	TGTGCCAGCAGGAAACAGGGCAACTATGGCTACACCTTC
TRBV7-3	TRBJ1-2	-	-	CASSLTGGQPYGYTF	TGTGCCAGCAGCTTAACGGGTGGACAGCCCTATGGCTACACCTTC